This T cell receptor beta chain originates from a study of T-cell memory formation after mild COVID-19 (dated by TCRdb to the early 2020s). Turning to the overall study: TCR sequence clusters from the two donors were found to be largely donor specific. In a couple of donors, T-cell clones that expanded and contracted after mild COVID-19 were tracked by sequencing TCRalpha and TCRbeta repertoires over time. Two young, previously healthy adult volunteers made up the cohort, one male and one female.

To note about this clonotype: It lacks a known antigen. It has no much larger one-base neighbor in the sample; base qualities were not kept.

What the authors observed across the whole study: Only a couple of mild cases were covered in the study, and larger cohorts including severe cases with pre-infection samples were considered necessary. The second-wave clones that peaked on day 37 were not confirmed to be SARS-CoV-2 specific. Clones that contracted from day 15 to 85 showed balanced CD4/CD8 phenotypes, whereas a second wave of clones that expanded from day 15 to 37 leaned towards CD4+. Some responding clones were detected in pre-infection memory, which suggested that pre-existing cross-reactive memory T cells had joined the SARS-CoV-2 response. Contracting CD4+ clones were found mainly in CM and EM memory subsets, while CD8+ clones were enriched in EMRA.

Sequencing took place on an Illumina NovaSeq 6000. cDNA libraries for TCRalpha and TCRbeta were prepared by 5'RACE using constant-segment primers, with sample barcodes and unique molecular identifiers added. Trizol reagent was used to extract RNA from every sample. Amplification of the libraries took two PCR steps, and the second step added a second sample barcode plus Illumina TruSeq adapters. The libraries were sequenced on an Illumina NovaSeq using 2 x 150 bp paired-end reads. The published analysis was carried out like this. Reads were demultiplexed and collapsed into UMI-guided consensus sequences with migec v1.2.7. Using mixcr v2.1.11, UMI consensuses were aligned to TRA and TRB V and J templates and then assembled into clonotypes. Expanded or contracted clonotypes were those called significant by both edgeR and NoisET, with noise models trained on biological replicates. For edgeR calls, a false discovery rate-adjusted p below 0.01 and a log2 fold-change threshold of 1 were applied. As an exploratory analysis of dynamics, PCA with hierarchical clustering was applied to max-normalized trajectories of the 1000 most abundant clonotypes. Each responding clone was given a CD4 or CD8 phenotype based on the CD4+ and CD8+ repertoires, which had been sequenced separately. The public reads were reprocessed in TCRdb via fastp at Q25 and MiXCR, keeping in-frame beta chains. A single entry per CDR3 protein holds the most common genes and DNA from its merged rows. It is TCRdb's table, rather than the study itself, that gives the V and J calls and clone size. The sample table contains 190,000 or so distinct CDR3 sequences; only one count was recorded for roughly 10% of them. The ten largest clones represent approximately 3% of the sample.

V gives up 6 bases and J gives up 1 base, and the segment between their germline ends measures 13 bases. The CDR3 measures 15 amino acids from cysteine to phenylalanine. The retained sequence is limited to the CDR3, 45 bases, with the frame set at the first base. The germline V gene gives CDR1 as MNHEY and CDR2 as SVGAGI. Ficoll-Paque density gradient centrifugation was used to isolate PBMCs. Recombination connected TRBV6-5 to TRBJ1-3; a weak D assignment points to TRBD1 (6 bases agree). The receptor was isolated from a man between 18 and 29 years old who had mild COVID-19 (a few samples of this study predate the infection). The sample titles of this study are shuffled in the database, so cell type and time point are left out; the donor was told from shared clones. Specimen: PBMCs or a T cell subset sorted from them (not recorded which). The CDR3 in this case is CASSRDRFSGNTIYF. The sequenced DNA is TGTGCCAGCAGCCGAGACAGGTTTTCTGGAAACACCATATATTTT.